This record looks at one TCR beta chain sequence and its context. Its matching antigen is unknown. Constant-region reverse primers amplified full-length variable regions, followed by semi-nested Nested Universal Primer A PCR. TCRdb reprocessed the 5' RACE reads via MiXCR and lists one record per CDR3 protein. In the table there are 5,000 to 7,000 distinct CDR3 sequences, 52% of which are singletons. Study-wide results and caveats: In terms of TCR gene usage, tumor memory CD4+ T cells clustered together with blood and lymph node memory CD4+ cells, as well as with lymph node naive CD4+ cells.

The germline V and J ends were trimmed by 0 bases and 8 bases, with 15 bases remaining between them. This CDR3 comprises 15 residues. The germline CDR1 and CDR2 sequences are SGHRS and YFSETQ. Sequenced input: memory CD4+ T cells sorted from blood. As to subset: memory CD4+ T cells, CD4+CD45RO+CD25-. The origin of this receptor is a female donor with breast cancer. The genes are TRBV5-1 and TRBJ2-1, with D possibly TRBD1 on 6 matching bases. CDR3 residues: CASSLDTRGVDEQFF. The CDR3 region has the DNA TGCGCCAGCAGCTTGGATACCAGGGGCGTCGATGAGCAGTTCTTC.